This TCR beta chain was identified during a study of cytomegalovirus exposure and HLA in healthy donors. The CDR3 runs to 15 residues. Trimming pared 0 bases from V and 1 base from J, leaving 7 bases between. The V gene's germline CDR1 is SGHDT and CDR2 YYEEEE. Primers included in the PCR were 60 Vbeta and 13 Jbeta primers. Profiling relied on immunoSEQ multiplex PCR, and the TCRdb table lists in-frame clones only, not all of them. This table has around 160,000 clones, 73% appearing once. Study results and caveats: Among TCR beta chains of equal frequency, HLA-associated ones were more clonally expanded in a later analysis.

Concerning this clone itself: No antigen is known for it.

This sequence originates from a woman in her late teens or twenties in good health and CMV-seronegative. The genes are TRBV5-6 and TRBJ2-2, with no clear D. The source material was PBMCs. The CDR3 spells CASSLDLGNTGELFF. In DNA form, the CDR3 reads TGTGCCAGCAGCTTGGATCTAGGGAACACCGGGGAGCTGTTTTTT.